The present T cell receptor beta chain was sequenced within a study of blood T cell repertoires in COVID-19. Germline CDR1 MNHEY, CDR2 SVGAGI. The length of the CDR3 is 15 residues. With 0 bases removed from V and 5 bases from J, the gap between germline ends came to 10 bases. Original analysis: Cell counts per sample came from amplifying reference gene primers. TCRdb keeps only in-frame clones here, not all; method: immunoSEQ multiplex PCR. Clone size and the V and J calls come from that table; the DNA yielded D and trimming. The table has 200,000 to 250,000 clones, around 80% seen once. The receptor was derived from a man aged 25 to 40 with active or convalescent COVID-19. Sequenced sample: peripheral blood. The rearrangement uses TRBV6-5 and TRBJ2-2; D gene ambiguous. This chain's CDR3 is CASSYSGRMTGELFF. Written as DNA, the CDR3 is TGTGCCAGCAGTTACTCAGGCAGGATGACCGGGGAGCTGTTTTTT.